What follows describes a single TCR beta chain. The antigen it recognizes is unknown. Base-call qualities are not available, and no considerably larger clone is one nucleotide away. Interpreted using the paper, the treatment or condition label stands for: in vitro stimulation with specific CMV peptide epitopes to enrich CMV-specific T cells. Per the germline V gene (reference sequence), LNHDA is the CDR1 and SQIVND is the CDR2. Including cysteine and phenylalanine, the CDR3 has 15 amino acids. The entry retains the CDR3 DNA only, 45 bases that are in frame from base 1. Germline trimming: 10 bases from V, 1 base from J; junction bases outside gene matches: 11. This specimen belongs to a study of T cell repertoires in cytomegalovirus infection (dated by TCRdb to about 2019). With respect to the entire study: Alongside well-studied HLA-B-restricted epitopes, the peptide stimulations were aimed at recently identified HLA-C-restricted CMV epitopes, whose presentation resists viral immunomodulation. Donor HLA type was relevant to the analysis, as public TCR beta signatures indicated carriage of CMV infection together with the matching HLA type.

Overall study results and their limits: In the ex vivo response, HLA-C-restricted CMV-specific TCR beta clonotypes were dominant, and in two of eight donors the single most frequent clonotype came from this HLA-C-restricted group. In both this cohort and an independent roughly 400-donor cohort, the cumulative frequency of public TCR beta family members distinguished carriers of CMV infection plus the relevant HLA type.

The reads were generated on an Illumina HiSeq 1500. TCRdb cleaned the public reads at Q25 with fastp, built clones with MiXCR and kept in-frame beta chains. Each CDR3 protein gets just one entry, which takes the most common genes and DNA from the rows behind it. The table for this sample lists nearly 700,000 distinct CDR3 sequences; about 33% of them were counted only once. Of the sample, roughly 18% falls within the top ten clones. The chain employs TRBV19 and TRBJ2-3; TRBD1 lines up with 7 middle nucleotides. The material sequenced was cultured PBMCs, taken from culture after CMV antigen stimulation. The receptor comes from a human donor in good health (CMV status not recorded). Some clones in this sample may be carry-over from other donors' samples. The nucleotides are TGTGCCATAGGGGGCGCGAGCGGAGGCACAGATACGCAGTATTTT. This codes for CAIGGASGGTDTQYF. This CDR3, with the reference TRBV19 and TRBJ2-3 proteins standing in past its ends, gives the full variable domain DGGITQSPKYLFRKEGQNVTLSCEQNLNHDAMYWYRQDPGQGLRLIYYSQIVNDFQKGDIAEGYSVSREKKESFPLTVTSAQKNPTAFYLCAIGGASGGTDTQYFGPGTRLTVL.